One and the same sample provided the 19 T cell receptor beta chains below, sequenced in a study of human T cells and chemical hapten exposure. Specified time point: healthy volunteer bleed at 2 weeks. The template was total RNA from unfractionated whole blood. TCRdb analysed the RACE reads with MiXCR anew, one entry per CDR3 protein. Of tens of thousands of distinct CDR3 sequences in the sample, roughly 8.5% were seen once. Sequences were obtained from whole blood. Receptor source: a female donor in good health. Some clones in this sample may be carry-over from other donors' samples.

This chain connects TRBV20-1 to TRBJ2-3, with 8 positions matching TRBD2. CDR3 size: 14 residues. CDR1 is DFQATT and CDR2 is SNEGSKA in the germline V gene (reference sequence). V gave up 6 bases and J gave up 4 bases; unmatched junction bases: 9. CDR3 nucleotides: TGCAGTGCCCAGACTAGCGCCCTGGCAGATACGCAGTATTTT. It translates to CSAQTSALADTQYF.

This clonotype was detected many times. The chain employs TRBV29-1 and TRBJ2-7, with 7 bases identical to TRBD2. CDR1 is SQVTM and CDR2 is ANQGSEA in the germline V gene. V lost 0 bases to trimming and J lost 3 bases; unmatched junction nucleotides: 8. The CDR3 covers 15 residues. CDR3 sequence: CSVEEDSGDYYEQYF. The DNA of the CDR3 is TGCAGCGTTGAAGAGGACTCTGGGGACTACTACGAGCAGTACTTC.

This clonotype was seen a few times. The chain employs TRBV7-9 and TRBJ2-7, with unresolved D. Trimming took 1 base from V and 5 from J, leaving 12 bases between them. Germline V CDR1 and CDR2: SEHNR, FQNEAQ (reference sequence). CDR3 size: 14 residues. CDR3 bases: TGTGCCAGCAGCTTAGGACATCTTAGGCACGAGCAGTACTTC. Translated, it gives CASSLGHLRHEQYF. Complete variable domain (other parts from reference TRBV7-9 and TRBJ2-7): DTGVSQNPRHKITKRGQNVTFRCDPISEHNRLYWYRQTLGQGPEFLTYFQNEAQLEKSRLLSDRFSAERPKGSFSTLEIQRTEQGDSAMYLCASSLGHLRHEQYFGPGTRLTVT.

The chain combines TRBV27 with TRBJ2-2; tentative D call: TRBD1 (7 bases). The germline CDR1 and CDR2 sequences are MNHEY and SMNVEV (reference sequence). With 6 bases removed from V and 0 bases from J, the gap between germline ends came to 11 bases. This CDR3 has 15 residues. In DNA, the CDR3 is TGTGCCAGCAGCCGCGGGACAGCGAACACCGGGGAGCTGTTTTTT. Translated, it gives CASSRGTANTGELFF.

This clonotype was counted at least ten times. The gene calls are TRBV5-5 and TRBJ1-5; a weak D match, TRBD1 (6 bases). V was pared by 4 bases and J by 0 bases, with 8 bases between. This CDR3 contains 14 residues. Germline-derived CDR1 and CDR2 are SGHKS and YYEKEE (reference sequence). CDR3: CASSLTGSNQPQHF. The CDR3 DNA reads TGTGCCAGCAGCCTGACAGGTAGCAATCAGCCCCAGCATTTT.

This clonotype has at least ten counts. As DNA, the CDR3 is TGTGCCAGCAGTGAATTGAGTACGAACACTGAAGCTTTCTTT. It translates to CASSELSTNTEAFF. The genes are TRBV2 and TRBJ1-1; no clear D gene. Germline CDR1 is SNHLY and CDR2 is FYNNEI. V was cut by 2 bases and J by 1 base, with 8 bases left in between. The CDR3 runs to 14 residues.

This clonotype was recorded at least ten times. The gene calls are TRBV2 and TRBJ2-1; 9 positions agree with TRBD1. Unmatched junction bases numbered 7, after V lost 9 bases and J lost 7 bases. CDR3 length equals 13 residues. Per germline, CDR1 SNHLY and CDR2 FYNNEI. The CDR3 DNA reads TGTGCCAGTATGGGACAGGGCTTAAATGAGCAGTTCTTC. Translated: CASMGQGLNEQFF. The full variable domain, with the rest looked up from reference TRBV2 and TRBJ2-1, is EPEVTQTPSHQVTQMGQEVILRCVPISNHLYFYWYRQILGQKVEFLVSFYNNEISEKSEIFDDQFSVERPDGSNFTLKIRSTKLEDSAMYFCASMGQGLNEQFFGPGTRLTVL.

This clonotype was counted at least ten times. V and J are TRBV28 and TRBJ2-3; TRBD2 aligns across 7 bases. The V gene's germline CDR1 is MDHEN and CDR2 SYDVKM. The ends lost 1 base at V and 8 bases at J; junction bases unmatched: 9. CDR3 length equals 15 residues. The CDR3 DNA is TGTGCCAGCAGTTTATTAGTAGGAGCGGGAAGTACGCAGTATTTT. It encodes CASSLLVGAGSTQYF.

This clonotype was seen ten or more times. The chain's CDR3 is CASSLYAGTYNEQFF. Written as DNA, the CDR3 is TGTGCCAGCAGTTTATATGCGGGTACCTACAATGAGCAGTTCTTC. The rearrangement joins TRBV28 to TRBJ2-1, with a possible D match to TRBD2 (5 bases). The V and J ends lost 1 base and 2 bases respectively, with 9 bases between them. In germline, CDR1 is MDHEN, CDR2 SYDVKM. The CDR3 is 15 residues long.

The chain has TRBV6-5 and TRBJ1-4, with a weak D call TRBD1 (5 bases). CDR3 length: 12 amino acids. Trimming took off 4 bases at V and 12 bases at J, with 12 bases between the two ends. From germline, CDR1 is MNHEY and CDR2 SVGAGI. The CDR3 reads CASSSGRRELFF. In DNA form, the CDR3 reads TGTGCCAGCAGTTCGGGACGTCGTGAACTGTTTTTT.

This clonotype was observed a few times. The chain links TRBV19 to TRBJ1-2; D call uncertain. CDR1 and CDR2 (germline): LNHDA, SQIVND (reference sequence). This CDR3 spans 12 amino acids. V lost 6 bases and J 4 bases, leaving 9 bases between the germline ends. DNA for the CDR3: TGTGCCAGTAGCCCGATTACCTATGGCTACACCTTC. Translating it yields CASSPITYGYTF.

This clonotype was picked up many times. This chain connects TRBV2 to TRBJ2-7; possibly TRBD1 for D (5 bases). Trimming cost V 6 bases and J 3 bases, with 9 bases left between them. CDR3 length equals 12 residues. Germline CDR1 reads SNHLY; CDR2 reads FYNNEI. The CDR3 loop is CASRDDSYEQYF. Written as DNA, the CDR3 is TGTGCCAGCAGGGATGACAGCTACGAGCAGTACTTC.

This clonotype occurred a few times. The chain uses TRBV3-1 and TRBJ1-4, with D maybe TRBD1 (6 bases). Germline lookup yields CDR1 LGHDT and CDR2 YNNKEL (reference sequence). V shed 4 bases and J shed 4 bases, with 16 bases lying between them. The CDR3 consists of 16 residues. CDR3 loop: CASSRRTQGSNEKLFF. The CDR3 DNA reads TGTGCCAGCAGCCGGAGAACTCAGGGGAGTAATGAAAAACTGTTTTTT.

In this sample, this clonotype turned up many times. This chain uses TRBV4-2 with TRBJ1-2, with a tentative D call TRBD1 (6 bases). The V end was cut by 1 base, the J end by 4 bases, with 22 bases between. The CDR3 runs to 18 residues. In germline, CDR1 is LGHNA, CDR2 YNFKEQ. Here the CDR3 reads CASSQVLTGSARSYGYTF. Here the CDR3 DNA reads TGTGCCAGCAGCCAAGTGCTCACAGGGTCGGCCCGTAGCTATGGCTACACCTTC.

This clonotype was observed many times. The rearrangement links TRBV20-1 to TRBJ2-3, with 7 bases that match TRBD2. J was trimmed by 5 bases and V by 0 bases; bases with no gene match: 5. The CDR3 is 14 residues long. Germline-derived CDR1 and CDR2 are DFQATT and SNEGSKA (reference sequence). The CDR3 reads CSARDMRELDTQYF. The DNA of the CDR3 is TGCAGTGCTAGAGATATGCGGGAGCTAGATACGCAGTATTTT.

This chain joins TRBV14 and TRBJ2-7; D may be TRBD1 (5 bases). The germline V and J ends were trimmed by 4 bases and 6 bases, with 19 bases remaining between them. The CDR3 is 15 residues long. Germline V CDR1 and CDR2: SGHDN, FVKESK. CDR3: CASSPEQVPWGEQYF. In nucleotides, the CDR3 is TGTGCCAGCAGCCCCGAACAGGTGCCCTGGGGCGAGCAGTACTTC.

There are many counts of this clonotype. The rearrangement uses TRBV2 and TRBJ1-5; D unclear. Germline CDR1 and CDR2: SNHLY and FYNNEI. Trimming pared 1 base from V and 3 bases from J, leaving 10 bases between. There are 15 residues in the CDR3. The CDR3 reads CASSEVGRDNQPQHF. DNA of the CDR3: TGTGCCAGCAGTGAAGTGGGGAGAGACAATCAGCCCCAGCATTTT.

Comment on this clonotype: A read error is possible here, since a much larger clone lies one base away. Here the CDR3 reads CASHMGLVSYNEQFF. The CDR3 nucleotides are TGTGCCAGCCACATGGGACTAGTCTCCTACAATGAGCAGTTCTTC. The chain recombines TRBV27 with TRBJ2-1; TRBD2 matches at 8 bases. Germline trimming cut 8 bases from V and 0 bases from J; bases unmatched to any gene: 6. The CDR3 sequence is 15 residues long. The germline CDR1 and CDR2 sequences are MNHEY and SMNVEV (reference sequence).

This clonotype was seen only a few times. This rearrangement joins TRBV5-1 to TRBJ2-1; 11 bases are a match to TRBD2. The CDR3 sequence is 18 residues long. Germline values: CDR1 SGHRS, CDR2 YFSETQ. V trimming: 4 bases; J trimming: 2 bases; junction bases outside the gene matches: 11. The CDR3 spells CASSPKPGTSGTYNEQFF. CDR3 coding DNA: TGCGCCAGCAGCCCCAAACCCGGGACTAGCGGCACCTACAATGAGCAGTTCTTC. Full variable domain (missing parts from reference TRBV5-1 and TRBJ2-1): KAGVTQTPRYLIKTRGQQVTLSCSPISGHRSVSWYQQTPGQGLQFLFEYFSETQRNKGNFPGRFSGRQFSNSRSEMNVSTLELGDSALYLCASSPKPGTSGTYNEQFFGPGTRLTVL.